These 5 T cell receptor beta chains were sequenced from one sample in a study of tumor and adjacent non-tumor tissue in lung cancer. This sample's RNA came from whole unsorted tissue. This non-tumor lung sample came from over 3 cm beyond the tumor edge. A modified ARM-PCR protocol with three rounds of nested PCR amplified TCRbeta. MiXCR was run by TCRdb on the multiplex PCR reads, yielding one entry per CDR3 protein. The sample consists of fewer than 75,000 distinct CDR3 sequences, approximately 73% of them appearing once. Sample: distant non-tumor lung tissue. All receptors derive from a man in his sixties with non-small cell lung cancer.

The gene calls are TRBV19 and TRBJ1-1; D might be TRBD1 (5 bases). The CDR3 covers 12 residues. Looked up from germline, CDR1 is LNHDA and CDR2 is SQIVND (reference sequence). The V end was cut by 3 bases, the J end by 7 bases, with 9 bases between. This CDR3 is CASSMTDSEAFF. Written as DNA, the CDR3 is TGTGCCAGTAGTATGACCGACAGTGAAGCTTTCTTT.

This clonotype occurred a few times. At one end the junction does not follow the germline gene, possibly because of a read error. The chain carries TRBV6-5 and TRBJ1-2; 7 bases align to TRBD1. The CDR3 contains 15 residues. Germline lookup yields CDR1 MNHEY and CDR2 SVGAGI. The CDR3, as DNA: TGTGCCAGTAGTCGACAGGGTGGGAATAACTATGACTACACGTTC. Translation: CASSRQGGNNYDYTF.

With regard to this clonotype: The germline gene is not matched at one end of the junction; a read error may be the cause. V is TRBV11-3 and J is TRBJ2-3; possible D gene TRBD2, 6 bases. The CDR3 is made up of 16 amino acids. Germline CDR1 is SGHNT and CDR2 is YENEEA. CDR3 residues: CTSSSGLADSSDMQYF. The DNA for the CDR3 is TGTACTAGCAGCTCCGGGCTAGCAGATAGCTCAGATATGCAGTATTTT.

This chain uses TRBV28 with TRBJ2-4; D is undetermined. V was pared by 10 bases and J by 14 bases, with 30 bases between. CDR3 length equals 15 residues. Germline CDR1 MDHEN, CDR2 SYDVKM. The CDR3 coding sequence is TGTGCCACCGGCGGCCCGGCTGGAGCCAAAAACATAAAGTACTTC. It translates to CATGGPAGAKNIKYF. The variable domain in full, with the rest retrieved from reference TRBV28 and TRBJ2-4, is DVKVTQSSRYLVKRTGEKVFLECVQDMDHENMFWYRQDPGLGLRLIYFSYDVKMKEKGDIPEGYSVSREKKERFSLILESASTNQTSMYLCATGGPAGAKNIKYFGAGTRLSVL.

By proportion, this clonotype is medium-sized (0.01 to 0.1%). The chain joins TRBV10-1 to TRBJ2-7; 8 bases fit TRBD1. CDR3 length equals 15 residues. CDR1 is WNHNN and CDR2 is SYGVQD in the germline V gene (reference sequence). V gave up 3 bases and J gave up 3 bases; unmatched junction bases: 7. The CDR3 region has the DNA TGCGCCAGCAGTGATACAGGACAGGGCTTCTACGAGCAGTACTTC. Residues: CASSDTGQGFYEQYF.